Listed below are T cell receptor beta chains from one sample, sequenced in a study of yellow fever vaccine responses in identical twins. TCRdb reanalysed the RT-PCR reads using MiXCR and keeps one entry per CDR3 protein. This sample carries roughly 18,000 distinct CDR3 sequences, about 56% of them seen once, and the ten largest clones take 6% to 8.5%. The specimen comprised T cells from blood (PBMCs), unsorted or a sorted subset (not recorded which), sampled before or after yellow fever vaccination (not recorded which). These receptors originate from a young woman who received the yellow fever vaccine. CDR3s include the opening cysteine and the closing phenylalanine or tryptophan. D genes are given only for firm matches.

D,length,J,V,CDR3
-,13,TRBJ1-2,TRBV11-2,CASSAPQGYGYTF
TRBD2,17,TRBJ2-1,TRBV6-1,CASSRRLLAGDRNEQFF
TRBD2,16,TRBJ2-1,TRBV11-3,CASSSGLAGMYNEQFF
-,12,TRBJ1-2,TRBV20-1,CSAFDSIYGYTF
-,15,TRBJ2-1,TRBV11-3,CASSFSGGSYNEQFF
-,12,TRBJ2-1,TRBV5-1,CASGGTGNEQFF
-,15,TRBJ2-7,TRBV4-1,CASSQEDTSSYEQYF
-,16,TRBJ1-5,TRBV11-1,CASSLMAGESNQPQHF
TRBD1,18,TRBJ1-5,TRBV11-1,CASSSGLYRGDGNQPQHF
-,13,TRBJ1-1,TRBV29-1,CSVGGAGVSEAFF
TRBD1,13,TRBJ1-5,TRBV2,CASSGQGRQPQHF
TRBD2,15,TRBJ2-1,TRBV11-2,CASSLSGLAGNEQFF
TRBD1,14,TRBJ2-5,TRBV29-1,CSVGGTTRGETQYF
-,17,TRBJ2-1,TRBV11-3,CASSLVRASSSYNEQFF
-,12,TRBJ2-7,TRBV2,CASSEASYEQYF
-,14,TRBJ2-3,TRBV12-3/TRBV12-4,CASSFRGVVDTQYF
-,15,TRBJ2-3,TRBV7-6,CASSLSDSRTDTQYF
-,11,TRBJ1-3,TRBV20-1,CSAPAGNTIYF
-,14,TRBJ2-7,TRBV11-3,CASSSPGLSYEQYF
-,15,TRBJ2-1,TRBV24-1,CATRASSPTYNEQFF
-,13,TRBJ1-3,TRBV3-1,CASSQDPGNTIYF
-,14,TRBJ2-7,TRBV2,CASSAGPPLYEQYF
-,14,TRBJ2-1,TRBV11-2,CASSGVSSYNEQFF
TRBD2,15,TRBJ2-7,TRBV12-3/TRBV12-4,CASRHGAGDAYEQYF
-,17,TRBJ2-7,TRBV11-1,CASSLARGGMSSYEQYF
TRBD1,17,TRBJ1-3,TRBV14,CASSQDRQGTSGNTIYF
TRBD1,15,TRBJ1-2,TRBV7-9,CASSQNQQGAVGYTF
TRBD1,15,TRBJ2-1,TRBV18,CASSLPGQLYNEQFF
-,14,TRBJ2-1,TRBV29-1,CSGGGTANYNEQFF
-,15,TRBJ2-7,TRBV2,CASSGRDSSSYEQYF
-,14,TRBJ2-5,TRBV9,CASSVWGSQETQYF
TRBD2,15,TRBJ2-1,TRBV19,CASSISGSSYNEQFF
TRBD1,18,TRBJ2-1,TRBV25-1,CASKPGTGKSSSYNEQFF
-,16,TRBJ2-1,TRBV12-2,CASRSTPGTDYNEQFF
-,12,TRBJ1-1,TRBV20-1,CSVGREATEAFF
-,14,TRBJ2-1,TRBV12-3/TRBV12-4,CASSLDSLNNEQFF
TRBD2,13,TRBJ2-3,TRBV2,CASSREGTDTQYF
TRBD2,16,TRBJ2-1,TRBV4-1,CASSQDQTGGYNEQFF
TRBD2,18,TRBJ2-7,TRBV5-1,CASRAAGGRADYGYEQYF
-,13,TRBJ1-1,TRBV6-2/TRBV6-3,CASRRSMNTEAFF
-,14,TRBJ1-1,TRBV19,CASNPLGGGGEAFF
-,14,TRBJ1-6,TRBV11-3,CASSSPRGNSPLHF
-,9,TRBJ2-3,TRBV20-1,CSPQGAQYF
-,16,TRBJ2-1,TRBV7-6,CASSSTRGGTYNEQFF
-,15,TRBJ1-1,TRBV11-2,CASSRHWDANTEAFF
TRBD1,15,TRBJ1-6,TRBV15,CATSLDRALNSPLHF
TRBD1,14,TRBJ1-5,TRBV28,CASSIRQGAQPQHF
-,11,TRBJ1-5,TRBV6-1,CASSGDQPQHF
-,16,TRBJ1-5,TRBV11-3,CASSPLAGGGNQPQHF
-,14,TRBJ1-1,TRBV5-1,CASRSGRVNTEAFF
-,13,TRBJ2-3,TRBV4-1,CASSQYRADTQYF
-,14,TRBJ2-1,TRBV29-1,CSSEGGAYNNEQFF
TRBD2,15,TRBJ2-7,TRBV11-1,CASSVTGTSSYEQYF